This TCR beta chain comes out of a study of STAT5B mutations in CD4+ large granular lymphocyte leukemia. The study, taken as a whole, reports: About a quarter of private leukemic clonotypes occurred rarely in other patients' non-leukemic repertoires. Top patient clones used TRBV06 genes more often: 8/27 versus 2/35 in controls.

Profiled with immunoSEQ multiplex PCR; TCRdb holds only in-frame clones, not every one. This sample has more than 30,000 clones, with 78% found just once. V trimming: 5 bases; J trimming: 3 bases; junction bases outside the gene matches: 9. The germline gives CDR1 SGHAT, CDR2 FQNNGV. The CDR3 sequence is 15 residues long. Worth noting for this clone: Antigen specificity is unknown.

This clonotype originated in a human donor in good health. Specimen: CD4+ T cells from blood buffy coats. V usage is TRBV11-2 and J usage is TRBJ2-7; 8 nucleotides match TRBD1. The CDR3: CASSLRDRPNYEQYF. CDR3 nucleotide sequence: TGTGCCAGCAGCCTCCGGGACAGGCCAAACTACGAGCAGTACTTC.